Below are 8 T cell receptor beta chains sequenced from a single sample in a study of blood T cells in healthy people across ages. Using a J-beta primer mix together with a sample-barcoded 5' primer, a second PCR was run for roughly 6 to 12 cycles. TCRdb processed the 5' RACE reads anew with MiXCR; each CDR3 protein has one entry. The sample contains approximately 580,000 distinct CDR3 sequences, 20% to 30% of which appear only once. This sample also belongs to another study, concerning T cells of mothers and their children.

Sequenced material: blood. The receptors here all came from a boy aged 5 to 17 in good health.

The J gene is TRBJ1-4, the V gene TRBV6-6; D unclear. The length of the CDR3 is 14 residues. V lost 2 bases, J lost 6 bases, and 10 bases lay in between. The germline gives CDR1 MNHNY, CDR2 SVGAGI (reference sequence). Here the CDR3 DNA reads TGTGCCAGCAGTTACAAAGGGAGGGATGAAAAACTGTTTTTT. Amino acids: CASSYKGRDEKLFF.

V is TRBV27 and J is TRBJ1-1, with 8 bases identical to TRBD1. The CDR3 spans 13 residues. CDR1 and CDR2 (germline): MNHEY, SMNVEV (reference sequence). The trim removed 3 bases at V and 6 bases at J, leaving 3 bases unmatched. The CDR3 here is CASSFQGAAEAFF. The CDR3 nucleotides are TGTGCCAGCAGTTTCCAGGGGGCGGCTGAAGCTTTCTTT.

This clonotype was counted only a few times. The chain is built from TRBV2 and TRBJ1-2, with a possible D match to TRBD1 (5 bases). Germline CDR1 and CDR2: SNHLY and FYNNEI. The CDR3 totals 13 residues. Between the trimmed V and J ends, which lost 6 bases and 7 bases, there was a span of 15 bases. CDR3 in amino acids: CASSGSREGGYTF. CDR3 DNA sequence: TGTGCCAGCAGCGGTTCCAGGGAGGGTGGCTACACCTTC. The complete variable domain, with remaining parts taken from reference TRBV2 and TRBJ1-2, reads EPEVTQTPSHQVTQMGQEVILRCVPISNHLYFYWYRQILGQKVEFLVSFYNNEISEKSEIFDDQFSVERPDGSNFTLKIRSTKLEDSAMYFCASSGSREGGYTFGSGTRLTVV.

The chain combines TRBV5-1 with TRBJ2-7; 13 bases agree with TRBD2. CDR3 size: 14 residues. Unmatched junction bases numbered 4, after V lost 4 bases and J lost 6 bases. Per the germline V gene, CDR1 is SGHRS and CDR2 is YFSETQ. CDR3 nucleotide sequence: TGCGCCAGCAGCGGACTAGCGGGAGAGGGCGAGCAGTACTTC. Protein: CASSGLAGEGEQYF.

This clonotype was observed a handful of times. The chain combines TRBV7-9 with TRBJ1-1; 9 bases are a match to TRBD1. Germline trimming cut 5 bases from V and 10 bases from J; bases unmatched to any gene: 8. Germline lookup yields CDR1 SEHNR and CDR2 FQNEAQ (reference sequence). The CDR3 is made up of 13 amino acids. The CDR3 sequence is CASSPGQGRRAFF. In DNA, the CDR3 is TGTGCCAGCAGCCCGGGACAGGGACGTCGAGCTTTCTTT. The whole variable domain, remainder taken from reference TRBV7-9 and TRBJ1-1, is DTGVSQNPRHKITKRGQNVTFRCDPISEHNRLYWYRQTLGQGPEFLTYFQNEAQLEKSRLLSDRFSAERPKGSFSTLEIQRTEQGDSAMYLCASSPGQGRRAFFGQGTRLTVV.

The sample holds many counts of this clonotype. The chain combines TRBV7-2 with TRBJ2-1; no clear D gene. V was clipped by 3 bases and J by 7 bases, with 16 bases between them. CDR3 length: 15 residues. Germline V gene data show CDR1 as SGHTA and CDR2 as FQGNSA. CDR3 nucleotide sequence: TGTGCCAGCAGCTTGGGCGGCGGACCCCCGAATGAGCAGTTCTTC. This gives the protein CASSLGGGPPNEQFF.

This chain connects TRBV5-1 to TRBJ2-6; D unresolved. The CDR3 is made up of 16 amino acids. V lost 2 bases to trimming and J lost 0 bases, with 9 bases between them. Germline CDR1 is SGHRS and CDR2 is YFSETQ. CDR3 loop: CASSFRLISGANVLTF. CDR3 in DNA: TGCGCCAGCAGCTTCCGACTGATCTCTGGGGCCAACGTCCTGACTTTC.

This clonotype occurred a few times. The gene calls are TRBV15 and TRBJ2-3; the match to TRBD1 covers 9 bases. CDR1 is LNHNV, CDR2 YYDKDF, per germline (reference sequence). CDR3 length equals 18 residues. The trim removed 0 bases at V and 2 bases at J, leaving 9 bases unmatched. DNA of the CDR3: TGTGCCACCAGCAGAGATTCCCCGGGACAGGGAGACACAGATACGCAGTATTTT. Its translation is CATSRDSPGQGDTDTQYF.